Following are 25 T cell receptor beta chains from one sample sequenced in a study of blood T cells in healthy people across ages. PCR was performed a second time for about 6 to 12 cycles using a sample-barcoded 5' primer and a J-beta primer mix. TCRdb re-called the 5' RACE reads with MiXCR, one entry per CDR3 protein. In the table there are about 1.6 million distinct CDR3 sequences, approximately 32% of which are singletons. The material sequenced was blood. Receptor source: a woman aged 25 to 39 in good health.

The rearrangement links TRBV18 to TRBJ2-3; possible D gene TRBD1, 6 bases. With 3 bases removed from V and 5 bases from J, the gap between germline ends came to 9 bases. This CDR3 contains 13 residues. Looked up from germline, CDR1 is KGHSH and CDR2 is LQKENI. The CDR3 sequence is CASSPWGQDTQYF. The CDR3 DNA sequence: TGTGCCAGCTCACCTTGGGGGCAAGATACGCAGTATTTT.

V and J are TRBV7-6 and TRBJ2-1; the match to TRBD2 covers 7 bases. Germline values: CDR1 SGHVS, CDR2 FNYEAQ. The V gene end was trimmed by 0 bases and the J gene end by 9 bases; junction bases not matched to a gene: 11. CDR3 length equals 16 residues. The CDR3 here is CASSLAFREGRSEQFF. The DNA of the CDR3 is TGTGCCAGCAGCTTAGCTTTCAGGGAGGGCCGCTCTGAGCAGTTCTTC.

This chain links TRBV7-9 with TRBJ1-1, with TRBD1 matching 7 bases. Germline V lookup: CDR1 SEHNR, CDR2 FQNEAQ (reference sequence). CDR3 length: 15 residues. The V and J ends lost 5 bases and 1 base, in that order; junction bases with no gene match: 7. The CDR3 here is CASSTYRGKNTEAFF. The DNA of the CDR3 is TGTGCCAGCAGCACCTACAGGGGTAAGAACACTGAAGCTTTCTTT. The entire variable domain, with the rest obtained from reference TRBV7-9 and TRBJ1-1, is as follows: DTGVSQNPRHKITKRGQNVTFRCDPISEHNRLYWYRQTLGQGPEFLTYFQNEAQLEKSRLLSDRFSAERPKGSFSTLEIQRTEQGDSAMYLCASSTYRGKNTEAFFGQGTRLTVV.

Only a few counts were recorded for this clonotype. The rearrangement joins TRBV12-3 or TRBV12-4 to TRBJ2-6, with D perhaps matching TRBD1 (6 bases). There are 15 residues in the CDR3. CDR3 DNA: TGTGTCAGTAGCAAAACAGGGTTCGGGGCCAACGTCCTGACTTTC. Translating it yields CVSSKTGFGANVLTF.

This clonotype was detected only a few times. The chain joins TRBV20-1 to TRBJ2-7, with D perhaps matching TRBD2 (5 bases). Trimming pared 6 bases from V and 5 bases from J, leaving 11 bases between. Germline V gene data show CDR1 as DFQATT and CDR2 as SNEGSKA (reference sequence). The CDR3 is 11 amino acids. CDR3 residues: CSAIREDEQYF. CDR3 sequence (DNA): TGCAGTGCCATACGGGAAGACGAGCAGTACTTC.

This chain uses TRBV20-1 with TRBJ2-1; 14 nucleotides match TRBD2. The CDR3 spans 15 residues. The germline gives CDR1 DFQATT, CDR2 SNEGSKA (reference sequence). The ends lost 5 bases at V and 7 bases at J; junction bases unmatched: 7. CDR3 DNA: TGCAGTGCTCACGGGGGGACTAGCGGGAGTAATGAGCAGTTCTTC. It yields the protein CSAHGGTSGSNEQFF.

In its sample, this clonotype was seen many times. The chain employs TRBV6-2 or TRBV6-3 and TRBJ2-1; unclear D gene. This CDR3 region has 15 residues. CDR1 and CDR2 from the germline V gene are MNHEY and SVGEGT. V was cut by 4 bases and J by 0 bases, with 10 bases left in between. The CDR3 bases are TGTGCCAGCAGTTTGGGTCCCCCCTCCTACAATGAGCAGTTCTTC. Translating it yields CASSLGPPSYNEQFF.

This clonotype was found many times. V usage is TRBV12-3 or TRBV12-4 and J usage is TRBJ2-4; D is undetermined. The CDR3 is made up of 12 amino acids. V dropped 1 base and J dropped 5 bases, with 3 bases sitting between them. CDR3 protein: CASSLGQNIQYF. The CDR3 DNA is TGTGCCAGCAGTTTAGGGCAAAACATTCAGTACTTC.

This rearrangement joins TRBV15 to TRBJ2-5; 10 bases match TRBD2. Germline V gene sequence: CDR1 LNHNV, CDR2 YYDKDF (reference sequence). The V and J ends lost 0 bases and 5 bases, in that order; junction bases with no gene match: 9. There are 17 residues in the CDR3. This chain's CDR3 is CATSRDYLAGARETQYF. CDR3 coding DNA: TGTGCCACCAGCAGAGATTATCTAGCGGGAGCCCGTGAGACCCAGTACTTC. The whole variable domain, remainder taken from reference TRBV15 and TRBJ2-5, is DAMVIQNPRYQVTQFGKPVTLSCSQTLNHNVMYWYQQKSSQAPKLLFHYYDKDFNNEADTPDNFQSRRPNTSFCFLDIRSPGLGDTAMYLCATSRDYLAGARETQYFGPGTRLLVL.

This chain links TRBV6-1 with TRBJ2-4; TRBD2 matches 12 bases. The CDR3 loop spans 15 amino acids. Trimming removed 5 bases from V and 13 bases from J; junction bases left unmatched: 12. CDR1 is MNHNS and CDR2 is SASEGT in the germline V gene. CDR3 protein: CASSSLAGGSYGQYF. The CDR3, as DNA: TGTGCCAGCAGTTCACTAGCGGGAGGCTCCTACGGGCAGTACTTC.

This clonotype was counted only a few times. The rearrangement joins TRBV5-1 to TRBJ2-1; a weak D match, TRBD2 (6 bases). The CDR3 covers 15 residues. The germline V gene encodes CDR1 SGHRS and CDR2 YFSETQ. Trimming removed 1 base from V and 7 bases from J, with 15 bases in between. CDR3 sequence (DNA): TGCGCCAGCAGCTTGATCCAGGGACGGGAGAATGAGCAGTTCTTC. As protein: CASSLIQGRENEQFF.

This clonotype showed up just once. The rearrangement links TRBV4-1 to TRBJ1-3; D possibly corresponds to TRBD1 (5 bases). The CDR3 sequence is 15 residues long. Germline assignment: CDR1 MGHRA and CDR2 YSYEKL. Trimming shortened V by 0 bases and J by 7 bases, and 13 bases separated the two germline ends. The CDR3 DNA sequence: TGCGCCAGCAGCCAAGAACGCAGGGACCGCAACACCATATATTTT. Its translation: CASSQERRDRNTIYF.

This clonotype was counted only a few times. The genes are TRBV14 and TRBJ1-2, with D unresolved. The CDR3 runs 13 residues. V was cut by 2 bases and J by 8 bases, with 12 bases left in between. The V gene's germline CDR1 is SGHDN and CDR2 FVKESK. The CDR3 sequence: CASSQYDRGGYTF. Written as DNA, the CDR3 is TGTGCCAGCAGCCAATACGATCGAGGCGGCTACACCTTC.

Only a few counts were recorded for this clonotype. Mismatch with germline at one junction end may stem from a read error. The gene calls are TRBV29-1 and TRBJ1-2, with 8 bases aligning to TRBD1. Germline V gene data show CDR1 as SQVTM and CDR2 as ANQGSEA. The length of the CDR3 is 13 residues. The CDR3 DNA sequence: TGCAGCATTGAGACAGGGGTGGACTATGGCTACACCTTC. Amino acid sequence: CSIETGVDYGYTF.

This clonotype was counted at least ten times. The chain combines TRBV7-2 with TRBJ1-5; D ambiguous. This CDR3 spans 13 amino acids. The V gene's germline CDR1 is SGHTA and CDR2 FQGNSA. With 4 bases removed from V and 6 bases from J, the gap between germline ends came to 10 bases. The CDR3 sequence is CASSYTGPQPQHF. For the CDR3, the DNA is TGTGCCAGCAGCTATACGGGCCCTCAGCCCCAGCATTTT. The full variable domain, rest sourced from reference TRBV7-2 and TRBJ1-5, is GAGVSQSPSNKVTEKGKDVELRCDPISGHTALYWYRQSLGQGLEFLIYFQGNSAPDKSGLPSDRFSAERTGGSVSTLTIQRTQQEDSAVYLCASSYTGPQPQHFGDGTRLSIL.

This chain joins TRBV13 and TRBJ2-3; D is undetermined. The CDR3 runs to 12 residues. V lost 7 bases and J 5 bases, leaving 10 bases between the germline ends. Looked up from germline, CDR1 is PRHDT and CDR2 is FYEKMQ (reference sequence). This CDR3 is CASNNGVDTQYF. For the CDR3, the DNA is TGTGCCAGCAACAATGGGGTAGATACGCAGTATTTT.

This clonotype was seen a single time. The chain recombines TRBV5-1 with TRBJ2-1, with D perhaps TRBD2 (6 bases). The CDR3 has 11 amino acids. Trimming took 6 bases from V and 11 from J, leaving 12 bases between them. The germline CDR1 and CDR2 sequences are SGHRS and YFSETQ. The CDR3 DNA reads TGCGCCAGCACCCTGGGGGGACAGCAGTTCTTC. It is translated as CASTLGGQQFF.

This chain connects TRBV5-4 to TRBJ2-5; 9 nucleotides align to TRBD2. Per germline, CDR1 SGHNT and CDR2 YYREEE (reference sequence). The CDR3 is 15 amino acids. V was clipped by 1 base and J by 5 bases; unmatched bases: 6. CDR3: CASSLIAGDMETQYF. Here the CDR3 DNA reads TGTGCCAGCAGCTTGATAGCGGGAGACATGGAGACCCAGTACTTC.

V usage is TRBV28 and J usage is TRBJ2-7; 7 nucleotides line up with TRBD1. With 7 bases clipped from V and 0 bases from J, the junction kept 9 bases outside the gene matches. Germline assignment: CDR1 MDHEN and CDR2 SYDVKM. CDR3 length: 15 amino acids. CDR3 protein: CASTLRGTASYEQYF. Here the CDR3 DNA reads TGTGCCAGCACTCTAAGAGGGACAGCCTCCTACGAGCAGTACTTC.

The chain has TRBV11-2 and TRBJ2-5; D is unclear. Judging by the DNA end, TRBJ2-7 fits better; the J call may be wrong. Germline CDR1 SGHAT, CDR2 FQNNGV. This CDR3 comprises 16 residues. CDR3 nucleotide sequence: TGTGCCAGCAGCTTAGCTAGGGTGACCGATCGCTACGAGCAGTACTTC. Translating gives CASSLARVTDRYEQYF.

The rearrangement links TRBV9 to TRBJ1-2, with D possibly matching TRBD1 (5 bases). With 0 bases removed from V and 8 bases from J, the gap between germline ends came to 20 bases. The V gene's germline CDR1 is SGDLS and CDR2 YYNGEE. The CDR3 loop spans 16 amino acids. CDR3 region: CASSVGGGGKERGYTF. In DNA form, the CDR3 reads TGTGCCAGCAGCGTAGGGGGCGGGGGGAAAGAGAGGGGCTACACCTTC.

This clonotype has only a few counts. The chain has TRBV9 and TRBJ2-3; D may be TRBD2 (6 bases). Germline loops: CDR1 SGDLS, CDR2 YYNGEE. This CDR3 is 14 amino acids long. The V end lost 3 bases, the J end lost 7 bases, and 15 bases lay between the germline ends. CDR3 residues: CASSDDPGGYTQYF. CDR3 bases: TGTGCCAGCAGCGATGACCCCGGGGGTTATACGCAGTATTTT.

The genes are TRBV5-1 and TRBJ2-2; 8 nucleotides align to TRBD2. The CDR3 extends over 18 amino acids. Germline V gene data show CDR1 as SGHRS and CDR2 as YFSETQ. Unmatched junction bases numbered 13, after V lost 4 bases and J lost 2 bases. CDR3: CASSLASGLAGNTGELFF. CDR3 sequence (DNA): TGCGCCAGCAGCCTTGCTAGCGGTCTAGCGGGTAACACCGGGGAGCTGTTTTTT.

This clonotype has a single count. This rearrangement joins TRBV20-1 to TRBJ1-1; D is ambiguous. Germline V gene lookup returns CDR1 DFQATT and CDR2 SNEGSKA (reference sequence). Trimming removed 7 bases at V and 0 bases at J, with 15 bases between. The CDR3 has 14 residues. The CDR3 loop reads CSGPAAGMNTEAFF. In DNA, the CDR3 is TGCAGTGGTCCTGCGGCCGGTATGAACACTGAAGCTTTCTTT.

This clonotype has only a few counts. The chain links TRBV6-6 to TRBJ2-1; TRBD2 agrees at 13 bases. Per germline, CDR1 MNHNY and CDR2 SVGAGI (reference sequence). This CDR3 region has 15 residues. The V and J ends lost 6 bases and 6 bases, in that order; junction bases with no gene match: 5. The CDR3 sequence is CASREGTSGVNEQFF. In DNA, the CDR3 is TGTGCCAGCAGAGAGGGGACTAGCGGGGTCAATGAGCAGTTCTTC.